The rows below give T cell receptor beta chains drawn from one sample of a study of blood T cell repertoires in COVID-19. Sequencing was performed with immunoSEQ multiplex PCR; in TCRdb, only in-frame clones are kept and a portion is missing. The sample has some 260,000 clones, about 91% seen once. Input material: peripheral blood. The receptors here all came from a woman aged 25-40 years with COVID-19, enrolled during active disease. Both conserved end residues are part of each CDR3. The order of the fields is clone size, V gene, CDR3 protein. Clone size is given for some rows only: seen once, a few or many times, or a class if the clone is expanded.

>-|TRBV5-4
CASSPPSGQGLIGELFF
>-|TRBV28
CASSLRDYSNQPQHF
>once|TRBV21-1
CASTETGSYGYTF
>-|TRBV10-1
CASSDLAGAHGELFF
>-|TRBV7-2
CASSLGQGPSKNIQYF
>-|TRBV3-1/TRBV3-2
CASSQNTGEKLFF
>-|TRBV7-2
CASRKDRGLKADTQYF
>-|TRBV11-2
CASSLRAAGLNQPQHF
>-|TRBV6-4
CASSRSEETQYF
>-|TRBV10-3
CAIDCTGTSGTLAPYNEQFF
>-|TRBV4-2
CASSQYFTGNNEQFF
>-|TRBV2
CASRRDREKLFF
>-|TRBV15
CATSRDRPSALNYGYTF
>-|TRBV10-2
CASTVGSGYEQYF
>-|TRBV4-1
CASSQWFGRGMMGNQPQHF
>-|TRBV15
CATSRGDRDGYTF
>-|TRBV5-1
CASSLSAGGPQEQFF
>-|TRBV24-1
CATREGLAGRTGELFF
>-|TRBV25-1
CASSRRDEQFF
>few|TRBV2
CASSAGQGSRYEQYF
>-|TRBV24-1
CATSGPGTGDRARTDTQYF
>-|TRBV19
CASTRGRVHGNQPQHF
>-|TRBV18
CASSPPGGAAYGYTF
>few|TRBV14
CASSQTHRLLNTEAFF
>once|TRBV7-8
CASSRDTEAFF
>-|TRBV7-9
CASSWAQGAQVDTQYF
>-|TRBV9
CASRGGTSPYNEQFF
>-|TRBV18
CASSPPVAGSTEAFF
>few|TRBV2
CASIGGRGRTEAFF
>-|TRBV7-8
CASSRSGGVSYNEQFF
>once|TRBV5-6
CASSLGPGGNEQYF
>-|TRBV10-1
CASSDSGISPLHF
>-|TRBV10-1
CASSRDSNTGELFF
>-|TRBV6-2/TRBV6-3
CASSYTGQRAPFF
>-|TRBV19
CASRGSGGLSTEAFF
>-|TRBV4-2
CASSQGLENIQYF
>-|TRBV7-2
CASSLGTAIQETQYF
>-|TRBV4-3
CASSQDAYSYEQYF
>few|TRBV15
CATSSGQLSNQPQHF
>few|TRBV4-3
CASSQAALAGHNEQFF
>-|TRBV5-1
CASSLDRLAGGQETQYF
>-|TRBV5-4
CASSLVGQGKAFF
>-|TRBV11-3
CASSLGPGQGAYEQYF
>-|TRBV3-1/TRBV3-2
CASNVGGSYEQYF
>-|TRBV19
CASSPRTGLNSPLHF
>few|TRBV4-1
CASSQEGARRETQYF
>-|TRBV7-2
CASSVGLAGARGGELFF
>-|TRBV7-2
CASSLLVPQSDEQFF
>once|TRBV5-6
CASSLDRGGFNYGYTF
>once|TRBV6-2/TRBV6-3
CASSYGAGVTEAFF
>-|TRBV27
CASSLSGGRARNEQFF
>few|TRBV27
CASSLNRGTNTEAFF
>few|TRBV6-6
CASSYRSSSRNQPQHF